This T cell receptor beta chain was sequenced during a study of blood T cell repertoires in COVID-19. As for the study in general: Acute and convalescent COVID-19 specimens originated in the United States, Italy and Spain. PBMCs, B-cell-depleted T cells, or T cells were the source of the cDNA or gDNA that made up the material.

The CDR3 consists of 12 residues. V was shortened by 0 bases and J by 13 bases, with 10 bases between the two germline ends. The germline V gene encodes CDR1 LGHDT and CDR2 YNNKEL (reference sequence). Methods used by the authors: Estimates of nucleated cell counts were drawn from the amplification of reference gene primers. Produced via immunoSEQ multiplex PCR; TCRdb's table is partial and in-frame only. The DNA was the basis for D and trimming; V, J and clone size are from that table. The sample yields 200,000 to 250,000 clones, around four fifths seen once. The V gene is TRBV3-1 (or the pseudogene TRBV3-2), the J gene TRBJ2-1, with a tentative D call TRBD2 (5 bases). The sequencing input was peripheral blood. This sequence was found in an older woman who had recovered from COVID-19. The CDR3 region is CASSQEMRLQFF. The CDR3 nucleotides read TGTGCCAGCAGCCAAGAAATGAGACTACAGTTCTTC.